This T cell receptor (beta chain) originates from a study of blood T cell repertoires in COVID-19. As for the study in general: From the United States, Italy and Spain came samples of acute and convalescent COVID-19. Sources were T cells, B-cell-depleted T cells, or PBMCs; the material itself was cDNA or gDNA.

Authors' data handling: Estimation of nucleated cell counts was performed using reference gene primer amplification. Sequenced by immunoSEQ multiplex PCR; TCRdb stores in-frame clones only, minus some. The V and J calls and the clone size are those of that table, but D and trimming were determined from the DNA. The profile shows about 170,000 clones, about 83% of them singletons. The clonotype originates from a woman older than 75 with acute or convalescent COVID-19. The sequencing sample was made of peripheral blood.

In DNA form, the CDR3 reads TGTGCCAGCAGCCAACAGGGGGGAGCGGACGGGGCAGGGCAGTACTTC. This sequence encodes CASSQQGGADGAGQYF. This chain links TRBV4-2 with TRBJ2-7; a possible D gene is TRBD1 (7 bases). Germline lookup yields CDR1 LGHNA and CDR2 YNFKEQ. CDR3 length equals 16 residues. V was shortened by 2 bases and J by 9 bases, with 23 bases between the two germline ends.